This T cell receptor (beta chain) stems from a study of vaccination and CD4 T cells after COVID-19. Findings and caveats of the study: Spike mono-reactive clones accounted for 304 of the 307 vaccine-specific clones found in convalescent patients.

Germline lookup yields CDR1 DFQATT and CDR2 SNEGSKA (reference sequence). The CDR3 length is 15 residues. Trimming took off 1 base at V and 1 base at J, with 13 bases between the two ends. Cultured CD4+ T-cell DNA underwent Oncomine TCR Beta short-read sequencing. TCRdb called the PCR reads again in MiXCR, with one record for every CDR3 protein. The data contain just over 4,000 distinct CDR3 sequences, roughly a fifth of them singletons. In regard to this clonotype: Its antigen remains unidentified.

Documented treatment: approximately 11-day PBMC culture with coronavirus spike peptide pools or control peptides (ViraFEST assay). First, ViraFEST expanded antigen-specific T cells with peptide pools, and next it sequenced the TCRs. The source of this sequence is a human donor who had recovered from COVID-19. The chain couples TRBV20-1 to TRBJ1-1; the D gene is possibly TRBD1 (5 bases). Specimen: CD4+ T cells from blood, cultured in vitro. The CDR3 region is CSARGRGRGNTEAFF. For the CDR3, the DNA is TGCAGTGCTAGAGGGAGGGGAAGGGGGAACACTGAAGCTTTCTTT.